The 27 T cell receptor beta chains listed next were all sequenced from one sample in a study of CDR3 diversity in severe acne. Each CDR3 protein is one row after TCRdb ran MiXCR on the PCR reads. This sample has roughly 100,000 distinct CDR3 sequences, with roughly half found just once. Specimen: blood. These receptors were taken from a male donor with acne.

In this sample, this clonotype turned up many times. The V and J genes are TRBV6-5 and TRBJ2-7, with D unresolved. Trimming removed 10 bases from V and 5 bases from J, with 18 bases in between. Germline loops: CDR1 MNHEY, CDR2 SVGAGI. CDR3 size: 13 residues. The DNA of the CDR3 is TGTGCCACCGTCGGTCGCAGGTCCAACGAGCAGTACTTC. Its translation is CATVGRRSNEQYF.

Details on this clonotype: Likely a read error: the CDR3 ends without its conserved phenylalanine or tryptophan. The chain joins TRBV10-1 to TRBJ2-3, with 7 bases aligning to TRBD2. This CDR3 has 13 residues. CDR1 is WNHNN and CDR2 is SYGVQD in the germline V gene (reference sequence). The V gene end was trimmed by 5 bases and the J gene end by 2 bases; junction bases not matched to a gene: 1. CDR3: CASSRDYTDTQYL. The CDR3 DNA reads as TGCGCCAGCAGTCGGGACTACACAGATACGCAGTATTTG.

This clonotype was picked up a small number of times. The V gene is TRBV6-1, the J gene TRBJ2-3; 8 positions agree with TRBD2. Trimming at V came to 10 bases and at J to 6 bases, leaving 9 bases not matched to a gene. The germline V gene has CDR1 MNHNS and CDR2 SASEGT. The CDR3 extends over 13 amino acids. Here the CDR3 DNA reads TGTGCCACCCGAAGTACTAGCGGCGATACGCAGTATTTT. Its translation is CATRSTSGDTQYF.

This clonotype occurred a few times. The rearrangement uses TRBV20-1 and TRBJ2-3; 7 bases are shared with TRBD1. V shed 6 bases, J shed 4 bases, and the junction held 13 bases outside the gene matches. Germline CDR1 and CDR2: DFQATT and SNEGSKA (reference sequence). The CDR3 length is 15 residues. Here the CDR3 reads CSATGQAQTSDTQYF. The CDR3 nucleotides read TGCAGTGCGACCGGACAGGCCCAAACCTCAGATACGCAGTATTTT.

Of note for this clonotype: A read error is possible here, since a much larger clone lies one base away. The chain carries TRBV19 and TRBJ1-3, with 7 nucleotides matching TRBD1. Looked up from germline, CDR1 is LNHDA and CDR2 is SQIVND (reference sequence). The CDR3 length is 16 residues. CDR3 sequence: CASSPDRSSSGNAIYF. The CDR3 region has the DNA TGTGCCAGTAGTCCGGACAGGTCGAGCTCTGGAAACGCCATATATTTT.

There are many counts of this clonotype. The rearrangement links TRBV28 to TRBJ2-7, with D possibly being TRBD1 or TRBD2 (5 bases each). The CDR3 contains 12 residues. Germline V gene lookup returns CDR1 MDHEN and CDR2 SYDVKM. Trimming stripped 6 bases from V and 2 bases from J, with 8 bases between. CDR3 bases: TGTGCCAGCAGGGGGGTGGCCTACGAGCAGTACTTC. Protein: CASRGVAYEQYF.

By sample share, this clonotype is medium-sized (0.01 to 0.1%). The V gene is TRBV20-1, the J gene TRBJ2-1; TRBD2 might be the D (5 bases). The CDR3 runs to 11 residues. Germline CDR1 reads DFQATT; CDR2 reads SNEGSKA (reference sequence). Trimming took off 5 bases at V and 12 bases at J, with 14 bases between the two ends. This CDR3 is CSAQTLAGQFF. The CDR3 DNA is TGCAGTGCTCAAACTCTAGCAGGGCAGTTCTTC.

The table lists this clonotype with many counts. The J gene is TRBJ1-5, the V gene TRBV12-5; a weak D match, TRBD1 (5 bases). V gave up 3 bases and J gave up 4 bases, with 13 bases separating them. Germline V gene data show CDR1 as LGHNT and CDR2 as FRNRAP. This CDR3 has 15 amino acids. CDR3 sequence (DNA): TGTGCTAGTGGTTTCGTAGGGGAGTGGAATCAGCCCCAGCATTTT. Translated: CASGFVGEWNQPQHF.

This clonotype was found many times. This chain links TRBV5-1 with TRBJ2-3, with D perhaps matching TRBD2 (7 bases). V dropped 0 bases and J dropped 6 bases, with 14 bases sitting between them. The CDR3 sequence is 15 residues long. The germline V gene encodes CDR1 SGHRS and CDR2 YFSETQ. The CDR3 DNA sequence: TGCGCCAGCAGCTTGGGAGGGGGGGGGGCGGATACGCAGTATTTT. Translating it yields CASSLGGGGADTQYF.

This chain links TRBV6-1 with TRBJ2-7, with 9 nucleotides matching TRBD1. CDR1 is MNHNS and CDR2 is SASEGT in the germline V gene. V was pared by 2 bases and J by 6 bases, with 8 bases of the junction left unmatched. The CDR3 runs to 15 residues. The CDR3 region is CASSERGTGPCEQYF. The CDR3 nucleotides read TGTGCCAGCAGTGAACGAGGGACAGGGCCCTGCGAGCAGTACTTC.

The sample holds a few counts of this clonotype. The J gene is TRBJ1-6, the V gene TRBV10-3, with 7 bases identical to TRBD1. Germline V lookup: CDR1 ENHRY, CDR2 SYGVKD. The CDR3 loop spans 16 amino acids. V dropped 2 bases and J dropped 7; count of bases not matched to a gene: 8. The CDR3 loop is CAISETRQGSNSPLHF. CDR3 bases: TGTGCCATCAGTGAGACAAGACAGGGAAGCAATTCACCCCTCCACTTT.

The rearrangement uses TRBV12-3 or TRBV12-4 and TRBJ2-1, with D perhaps assigned TRBD1 or TRBD2 (6 bases each). V lost 6 bases to trimming and J lost 6 bases, with 15 bases between them. The CDR3 totals 14 residues. This CDR3 reads CASSKGGYGNEQFF. The CDR3 DNA sequence: TGTGCCAGCAGCAAGGGGGGCTATGGCAATGAGCAGTTCTTC.

A word on this clonotype: At one boundary the junction diverges from the germline segment, which might be a read error. J is TRBJ1-5 and V is TRBV10-3; D may be TRBD1 (6 bases). Germline assignment: CDR1 ENHRY and CDR2 SYGVKD. The CDR3 loop spans 14 amino acids. The CDR3: CASSPQGSNQPQHF. The CDR3 nucleotides are TGTGCCAGCAGTCCACAGGGTAGCAATCAGCCCCAGCATTTT.

This chain uses TRBV10-3 with TRBJ2-5, with D tentatively TRBD1 (6 bases). CDR3 length: 15 amino acids. V was trimmed by 0 bases and J by 3 bases, leaving 11 bases between them. In germline, CDR1 is ENHRY, CDR2 SYGVKD. CDR3 loop: CAISESGAGEETQYF. The CDR3, as DNA: TGTGCCATCAGTGAGTCAGGGGCAGGGGAAGAGACCCAGTACTTC.

The rearrangement uses TRBV12-3 or TRBV12-4 and TRBJ2-5; the match to TRBD2 covers 7 bases. The CDR3 runs to 12 residues. The junction had 1 base not matched to a gene; V was cut back by 8 bases and J by 1 base. The CDR3 is CASGGVQETQYF. CDR3 sequence (DNA): TGTGCCAGCGGGGGGGTCCAAGAGACCCAGTACTTC.

This clonotype was counted ten times or more. The V gene is TRBV12-3 or TRBV12-4, the J gene TRBJ1-1; 7 bases fit TRBD1. This CDR3 is built from 14 residues. V lost 5 bases, J lost 0 bases, and 3 bases stayed unmatched. The DNA of the CDR3 is TGTGCCAGCAGTCCAGGGGGGGTGAACACTGAAGCTTTCTTT. Its translation: CASSPGGVNTEAFF.

This sequence joins TRBV7-9 and TRBJ2-3, with D unclear. Germline V lookup: CDR1 SEHNR, CDR2 FQNEAQ (reference sequence). Trimming took 5 bases from V and 1 from J, leaving 13 bases between them. The CDR3 is 15 amino acids. The CDR3 coding sequence is TGTGCCAGCAGCACACGACTGTCAGGCACAGATACGCAGTATTTT. It specifies CASSTRLSGTDTQYF.

This clonotype was counted ten times or more. V is TRBV20-1 and J is TRBJ1-2, with 8 bases matching TRBD1. Germline V gene lookup returns CDR1 DFQATT and CDR2 SNEGSKA (reference sequence). Trimming took 6 bases from V and 4 from J; bases not matched to a gene: 4. The CDR3 spans 12 residues. CDR3 protein: CSAGGQAYGYTF. The DNA for the CDR3 is TGCAGTGCGGGGGGACAGGCCTATGGCTACACCTTC.

CDR3 DNA: TGTGCCAGCAGCACCTTCAGGGGCGCCTACGAGCAGTACTTC. Its protein product is CASSTFRGAYEQYF. The V call is TRBV7-2, the J call TRBJ2-7; D is perhaps TRBD1 (6 bases). The CDR3 is made up of 14 amino acids. V lost 5 bases to trimming and J lost 2 bases, with 13 bases between them. CDR1 is SGHTA, CDR2 FQGNSA, per germline.

The chain uses TRBV11-3 and TRBJ1-1, with D possibly TRBD1 on 5 matching bases. CDR1 is SGHNT, CDR2 YENEEA, per germline. This CDR3 contains 14 residues. The V end was cut by 2 bases, the J end by 4 bases, with 11 bases between. The CDR3, as DNA: TGTGCCAGCAGCTTACTCGGGGCGGGCACTGAAGCTTTCTTT. Translated, it gives CASSLLGAGTEAFF.

This clonotype was counted a single time. The chain employs TRBV6-6 and TRBJ1-1; D not resolved. Germline V lookup: CDR1 MNHNY, CDR2 SVGAGI (reference sequence). Trimming removed 5 bases from V and 1 base from J, with 20 bases in between. The CDR3 is 17 amino acids. The CDR3 spells CASSLDGSTQKNTEAFF. As DNA, the CDR3 is TGTGCCAGCAGTCTCGACGGATCCACCCAAAAGAACACTGAAGCTTTCTTT.

This clonotype has just a few counts. The chain uses TRBV27 and TRBJ2-1; 11 positions agree with TRBD2. The germline gives CDR1 MNHEY, CDR2 SMNVEV (reference sequence). V dropped 7 bases and J dropped 5; count of bases not matched to a gene: 1. This CDR3 comprises 13 residues. The CDR3 spells CASKLAGDNEQFF. In nucleotides, the CDR3 is TGTGCCAGCAAACTAGCGGGAGACAATGAGCAGTTCTTC.

This clonotype was detected many times. The genes are TRBV5-1 and TRBJ2-1; possible D gene TRBD2, 6 bases. The CDR3 runs to 16 residues. Germline CDR1 SGHRS, CDR2 YFSETQ. The V end lost 1 base, the J end lost 4 bases, and 15 bases lay between the germline ends. CDR3 DNA: TGCGCCAGCAGCTTGTTAGGCGGGACGGAATACAATGAGCAGTTCTTC. Protein product: CASSLLGGTEYNEQFF.

The count of this clonotype is one. Lacking the conserved final phenylalanine or tryptophan, this CDR3 likely reflects a read error. This rearrangement joins TRBV25-1 to TRBJ2-5, with 7 bases aligning to TRBD2. The CDR3 runs 14 residues. CDR1 is MGHDK, CDR2 SYGVNS, per germline. The trim removed 5 bases at V and 3 bases at J, leaving 6 bases unmatched. The CDR3 reads CASSQRGREETQYL. The CDR3 coding sequence is TGTGCCAGCAGTCAAAGAGGGAGGGAAGAGACCCAGTACCTC.

This sequence joins TRBV7-9 and TRBJ1-1, with D unclear. Trimming left V 8 bases short and J 0 bases short, with 10 bases between. The germline V gene encodes CDR1 SEHNR and CDR2 FQNEAQ (reference sequence). This CDR3 comprises 13 residues. The CDR3 DNA is TGTGCCAGCGGATCTTCAGTGAACACTGAAGCTTTCTTT. Protein sequence: CASGSSVNTEAFF.

Details on this clonotype: This may arise from a read error, as a much more abundant clone is one base away. This chain connects TRBV19 to TRBJ2-5; 10 nucleotides line up with TRBD1. The length of the CDR3 is 15 residues. V lost 4 bases to trimming and J lost 5 bases; unmatched junction nucleotides: 7. CDR1 and CDR2 from the germline V gene are LNHDA and SQIVND (reference sequence). The CDR3, as DNA: TGTGCCAGTAGTACCACGACAGGGGGCATGGAGACCCAGTACTTC. It is translated as CASSTTTGGMETQYF. Drawing the rest from reference TRBV19 and TRBJ2-5, the complete variable domain is DGGITQSPKYLFRKEGQNVTLSCEQNLNHDAMYWYRQDPGQGLRLIYYSQIVNDFQKGDIAEGYSVSREKKESFPLTVTSAQKNPTAFYLCASSTTTGGMETQYFGPGTRLLVL.

This clonotype was observed many times. This sequence joins TRBV5-8 and TRBJ2-7, with 7 nucleotides matching TRBD1. CDR3 size: 16 residues. The germline V gene encodes CDR1 SGHTS and CDR2 YDEGEE. The junction had 12 bases not matched to a gene; V was cut back by 0 bases and J by 6 bases. The CDR3 region has the DNA TGTGCCAGCAGCTTGGGGGGGAGACAGGGCAGGTCCGAGCAGTACGTC. As protein: CASSLGGRQGRSEQYV.